The subject of this entry is one T cell receptor (beta chain). Its target is unknown. For TCR beta, libraries came from iRepertoire HTBI primers and Arm-PCR of CDR3 regions. TCRdb reprocessed the multiplex PCR reads with MiXCR, giving one entry per CDR3 protein. The sample holds around 480,000 distinct CDR3 sequences, about 16% seen once. Germline V CDR1 and CDR2: PRHDT, FYEKMQ (reference sequence). The CDR3 is 16 amino acids. Trimming took off 5 bases at V and 5 bases at J, with 19 bases between the two ends. The sample originates from a study of regulatory T cells in long-lasting Graves disease. Study-wide results and limits: Small numbers of samples may have cut accuracy.

Time point specified: newly diagnosed GD, antithyroid drugs for less than 3 months. RNA isolated from PBMCs was used to make the TCR library. The same sample was also used in a study of T cells in Graves' hyperthyroidism and ophthalmopathy.

The sample here was peripheral blood mononuclear cells (PBMCs), taken at new diagnosis, from a patient treated with antithyroid drugs. This chain uses TRBV13 with TRBJ2-1, with a possible D match to TRBD2 (7 bases). This receptor was identified in a woman aged 40-65 years with Graves disease. The CDR3 region has the DNA TGTGCCAGCAGCCCTAGAGGGGGGGAGCCGCACAATGAGCAGTTCTTC. Protein product: CASSPRGGEPHNEQFF. The full variable domain, rest sourced from reference TRBV13 and TRBJ2-1, is AAGVIQSPRHLIKEKRETATLKCYPIPRHDTVYWYQQGPGQDPQFLISFYEKMQSDKGSIPDRFSAQQFSDYHSELNMSSLELGDSALYFCASSPRGGEPHNEQFFGPGTRLTVL.